Detailed here is one T cell receptor (beta chain). No antigen is known for it. V lost 4 bases and J 7 bases, leaving 17 bases between the germline ends. Germline V gives CDR1 SGHRS, CDR2 YFSETQ. CDR3 length: 15 amino acids. This entry is derived from a study of T cells in localized non-small cell lung cancer. Data came from immunoSEQ multiplex PCR; TCRdb stores just in-frame clones and leaves some out. Counted here are around 80,000 clones, 60% to 85% occurring once; the ten biggest clones make up roughly a fifth. Study conclusions and caveats: Uninvolved adjacent lung had more T cell clonality than any other tissue, topping tumor.

The sequence came from a man aged 40-75 years with stage II squamous cell lung carcinoma. The sequencing used PBMCs, collected before any cancer treatment. The genes are TRBV5-1 and TRBJ2-2; D tentatively fits TRBD1 or TRBD2 (5 bases each). The CDR3 DNA is TGCGCCAGCAGCCGGGACCCTGGATATGGCGGGGAGCTGTTTTTT. Translation gives CASSRDPGYGGELFF.